This T cell receptor beta chain was captured in a study of blood T cell repertoires in COVID-19. Study overall: Both acute and convalescent COVID-19 samples were obtained from the United States, Italy and Spain. PBMCs, B-cell-depleted T cells, or T cells were the source of the cDNA or gDNA that made up the material.

Per the original methods: How many nucleated cells were present was estimated from reference gene primer amplification. TCRdb's copy holds only in-frame clones and misses some; the assay was immunoSEQ multiplex PCR. V and J calls and clone size are as listed in that table; D and trimming were resolved from the DNA. The table records approximately 40,000 clones, roughly 84% of them present only once. This clone was detected a few times. The sequenced sample consisted of peripheral blood. The source is a human donor in a cohort sampled during active COVID-19.

The CDR3 DNA reads TGCAGCGCCCGGACAGGAAGCCAGGATACGCAGTATTTT. Residues: CSARTGSQDTQYF. The chain is built from TRBV29-1 and TRBJ2-3; TRBD1 matches at 7 bases. The CDR3 consists of 13 residues. The V segment lost 7 bases and the J segment 6 bases; nucleotides outside the gene matches: 10. Germline V gene sequence: CDR1 SQVTM, CDR2 ANQGSEA.